The 8 T cell receptor beta chains below all came from one sample that was sequenced in a study of graft-versus-host responses after intestinal transplantation. Profiling relied on immunoSEQ multiplex PCR, and the TCRdb table lists in-frame clones only, not all of them. The table shows some 55,000 clones, with around 90% occurring only once. Sample: PBMCs, taken approximately 660 days after intestinal transplant. All receptors come from a human patient who received an intestinal transplant, so some T cells may come from the graft donor.

The V gene is TRBV30, the J gene TRBJ2-7; possibly TRBD1 for D (6 bases). The V gene's germline CDR1 is GTSNPN and CDR2 SVGIG (reference sequence). The CDR3 sequence is 14 residues long. V was cut by 5 bases and J by 3 bases, with 17 bases left in between. The CDR3 is CAWQSPGQNYEQYF. In nucleotides, the CDR3 is TGTGCCTGGCAGTCACCAGGACAGAACTACGAGCAGTACTTC.

V gene TRBV5-6 combines with J gene TRBJ1-3, with D unclear. This CDR3 has 16 amino acids. Per the germline V gene, CDR1 is SGHDT and CDR2 is YYEEEE. The V end lost 0 bases, the J end lost 0 bases, and 10 bases lay between the germline ends. CDR3 in amino acids: CASSLGIQSSGNTIYF. The CDR3 DNA follows: TGTGCCAGCAGCTTGGGGATCCAGTCCTCTGGAAACACCATATATTTT.

V gene TRBV19 combines with J gene TRBJ2-3, with D perhaps matching TRBD1 (5 bases). CDR1 LNHDA and CDR2 SQIVND come from the germline V gene (reference sequence). V was cut by 1 base and J by 1 base, with 9 bases left in between. The CDR3 is 15 residues long. The CDR3 region is CASSIVGRGTDTQYF. The CDR3 nucleotides read TGTGCCAGTAGTATAGTCGGCAGGGGCACAGATACGCAGTATTTT.

This clone was detected once. This rearrangement joins TRBV4-2 to TRBJ2-7; 7 bases fit TRBD1. V lost 0 bases and J lost 6; bases outside the gene matches: 11. The CDR3 totals 16 residues. Germline-derived CDR1 and CDR2 are LGHNA and YNFKEQ. CDR3 in DNA: TGTGCCAGCAGCCAAGATATGAGGGGGCCCCTCGCCGAGCAGTACTTC. Protein sequence: CASSQDMRGPLAEQYF.

The chain has TRBV10-2 and TRBJ1-5, with D hard to call. CDR1 WSHSY and CDR2 SAAADI come from the germline V gene. Trimming stripped 0 bases from V and 0 bases from J, with 12 bases between. The CDR3 has 17 residues. Here the CDR3 DNA reads TGCGCCAGCAGTGAGTCAAAAGCAAACTATAGCAATCAGCCCCAGCATTTT. Encoded protein: CASSESKANYSNQPQHF.

CDR3 sequence (DNA): TGTGCCAGCAGTTTATTGGGGCGCTATGAGCAGTTCTTC. This gives the protein CASSLLGRYEQFF. The V gene is TRBV27, the J gene TRBJ2-1; TRBD1 might be the D (5 bases). Trimming pared 1 base from V and 8 bases from J, leaving 9 bases between. The CDR3 is made up of 13 amino acids. The germline CDR1 and CDR2 sequences are MNHEY and SMNVEV (reference sequence).

This chain links TRBV11-2 with TRBJ1-5; D remains ambiguous. The germline CDR1 and CDR2 sequences are SGHAT and FQNNGV. Trimming left V 0 bases short and J 1 base short, with 4 bases between. This CDR3 is built from 14 residues. The CDR3 spells CASSLDHSNQPQHF. CDR3 coding DNA: TGTGCCAGCAGCTTAGATCACAGCAATCAGCCCCAGCATTTT.

A single count supports this clone. The chain joins TRBV13 to TRBJ1-1, with unresolved D. CDR3 length: 10 residues. Between the trimmed V and J ends, which lost 3 bases and 5 bases, there was a span of 1 base. Per the germline V gene, CDR1 is PRHDT and CDR2 is FYEKMQ (reference sequence). The CDR3 loop reads CASSLTEAFF. As DNA, the CDR3 is TGTGCCAGCAGCTTGACTGAAGCTTTCTTT. Drawing the rest from reference TRBV13 and TRBJ1-1, the complete variable domain is AAGVIQSPRHLIKEKRETATLKCYPIPRHDTVYWYQQGPGQDPQFLISFYEKMQSDKGSIPDRFSAQQFSDYHSELNMSSLELGDSALYFCASSLTEAFFGQGTRLTVV.